The subject of this entry is one TCR beta chain. The sample is drawn from a study of blood T cell repertoires in COVID-19. Study-wide context: Sources were T cells, B-cell-depleted T cells, or PBMCs; the material itself was cDNA or gDNA.

The protocol was immunoSEQ multiplex PCR, while the TCRdb copy is restricted to in-frame clones and leaves out a portion. This table has 200,000 to 300,000 clones, approximately 88% appearing once. The germline V gene encodes CDR1 WSHSY and CDR2 SAAADI. The CDR3 sequence is 16 residues long. V gave up 4 bases and J gave up 6 bases; unmatched junction bases: 5. The sequence derives from a woman in her thirties or forties with acute COVID-19. Sequencing was performed on PBMCs or T cells enriched from blood (not recorded which). The rearrangement links TRBV10-2 to TRBJ2-2; 13 bases are shared with TRBD2. CDR3 sequence: CASSVRTSGSPGELFF. The CDR3, as DNA: TGCGCCAGCAGTGTACGGACTAGCGGGAGCCCCGGGGAGCTGTTTTTT.